This TCR beta chain was captured by sequencing in a study of blood T cell repertoires in COVID-19. With regard to this clone: At one end the junction does not follow the germline gene, possibly because of a read error.

Authors' data handling: Reference gene primer amplification gave estimated nucleated cell counts. Libraries were prepared by immunoSEQ multiplex PCR; TCRdb keeps only in-frame clonotypes and omits some of them. V, J and clone size are taken as reported in that table, and D and trimming were inferred from the DNA itself. This table holds under 200,000 clones, approximately 84% found once. The CDR3 is 21 residues long. The germline CDR1 and CDR2 sequences are LGHDT and YNNKEL (reference sequence). Sequences were obtained from peripheral blood. The origin of this receptor is a man younger than 30 with active or convalescent COVID-19. The V call is TRBV3-1 (or the pseudogene TRBV3-2), the J call TRBJ2-1; TRBD2 aligns across 13 bases. The CDR3 DNA sequence: TGTGCCAGCAGGCAAGGGGTAGGGGGACTAGCGGGGAGAAGCTCCTACAATGAGCAGTTCTTC. Protein: CASRQGVGGLAGRSSYNEQFF.